This T cell receptor (beta chain) was profiled in a study of OX40 agonist ivuxolimab in advanced cancers. Looking at the study overall: Ivuxolimab, an agonistic anti-OX40 (CD134) antibody, was given to patients.

Produced via immunoSEQ multiplex PCR; TCRdb's table is partial and in-frame only. This sample yields over 90,000 clones, of which approximately 94% are seen a single time; 0.18% belongs to the top ten. Study-level results: At 0.1-3.0 mg/kg, partial responders had clonal expansion among the lowest observed.

Points on this clone: Its target is not known.

This receptor was obtained from an adult with an advanced solid tumor such as melanoma, head and neck, liver or kidney cancer. The starting material was CD4+ or CD8+ T cells sorted from blood, obtained in a trial of the OX40 agonist ivuxolimab.

The CDR3 reads CASALSTGTGFVGYTF. Here the CDR3 DNA reads TGTGCCAGCGCACTTTCGACCGGGACAGGGTTTGTTGGCTACACCTTC. This chain connects TRBV28 to TRBJ1-2; 9 bases are a match to TRBD1. Germline V gene lookup returns CDR1 MDHEN and CDR2 SYDVKM. The CDR3 covers 16 residues. Unmatched junction bases numbered 17, after V lost 8 bases and J lost 7 bases.